The TCR beta chain under discussion was sequenced for a study of blood T cell repertoires in COVID-19. For the study at large: Some COVID-19 samples were acute and others convalescent; all came from the United States, Italy and Spain.

V shed 0 bases and J 4 bases; nucleotides not matched to a gene: 15. Germline V gene sequence: CDR1 SGDLS, CDR2 YYNGEE. The CDR3 length is 19 residues. Profiling relied on immunoSEQ multiplex PCR, and the TCRdb table lists in-frame clones only, not all of them. The profile covers 200,000 to 250,000 clones, with around four fifths appearing a single time and 15% to 20% taken by the ten largest. This clone came up once. The sample was peripheral blood. This rearrangement joins TRBV9 to TRBJ2-1; 8 positions match TRBD2. This receptor was obtained from a woman aged 80 or over with active or convalescent COVID-19. For the CDR3, the DNA is TGTGCCAGCAGCGTAGCGGAGACTAGCGCCTCAGGGAGGTACAATGAGCAGTTCTTC. Amino acid sequence: CASSVAETSASGRYNEQFF.